The following is a TCR beta chain sequence with its context. Its antigen is unknown. Base-call qualities are not available, and no considerably larger clone is one nucleotide away. In total, 630 or so healthy bone marrow donors made up the cohort. At the time of sampling, all cohort members were nominally healthy, though unrecorded immune exposures were likely present. The donor tested CMV seropositive, placing the donor among the 289 seropositive members of the cohort. Every donor gave a peripheral blood sample, and the peripheral blood mononuclear cells from that sample were used for TCR beta sequencing. The Qiagen DNeasy Blood Extraction Kit was used to extract genomic DNA from the blood cell samples. The germline V and J ends show losses of 4 bases and 4 bases respectively, and no gene match explains 7 bases of the junction. Looking up the germline V gene yields CDR1 SGHRS and CDR2 YFSETQ. The CDR3 runs 14 residues from the cysteine to the phenylalanine. Kept here is only the CDR3 DNA, which spans 42 bases and is read in frame from base 1.

The library was built by means of the immunoSEQ multiplex PCR assay. A mixture of 60 forward primers for TCR Vbeta segments and 13 reverse primers for TCR Jbeta segments was used in the multiplex PCR. The CDR3 region of rearranged TCR beta genes was amplified from genomic DNA by a multiplex PCR assay. Amplified TCR beta libraries were sequenced as 87-base-pair reads on the Illumina HiSeq System. The original methods were these. A later analysis tallied tens of millions of unique TCR beta chains across the approximately 670 repertoires, and around 12 million of those chains were shared by two or more donors. Raw reads were error-corrected and collapsed into unique sequences with a nearest-neighbor algorithm that merged closely related sequences to remove PCR and sequencing errors. CDR3 sequences were aligned to IMGT reference sequences to assign V, D and J gene segments. For a sequence to be retained, a match of at least six nucleotides was required to both a V gene segment and a J gene segment. Rearrangements were classified as productive when the CDR3 lacked stop codons and remained in frame with V and J, and all other rearrangements were classified as non-productive. Following IMGT convention, CDR3 was defined as the stretch from the second conserved V-encoded cysteine up to the conserved J-encoded phenylalanine. In an earlier analysis of just under 600 of the donors, sequences lacking an unambiguous match to a single V gene segment were excluded. An earlier analysis of 587 of the donors called V segments functional above 56.7% productive rearrangements and segregating when the between-donor standard deviation exceeded 5%. A statistical classification framework was built to diagnose cytomegalovirus status from the catalog of TCR beta chain sequences. In a later analysis, TCR nucleotide sequences were compared against IMGT/GENE-DB human TR gene sequences so that V and J genes could be assigned. Using the TCRdist pipeline, a later analysis assigned CDR3 sequences along with most-parsimonious VDJ recombination scenarios. In a later analysis, every TCR beta chain was defined by the combination of its CDR3 amino acid sequence and its V-gene family, and reads without a unique V-gene family were dropped. In a later analysis, 450 to 600 highly shared, low-generation-probability nucleotide sequences were removed to address suspected cross-contamination and a sequencing artifact. For each public chain, a later analysis derived a clonal expansion index from normalized ranks of inferred template counts within each repertoire. Generation probabilities in a later analysis came from a VDJ recombination model fitted to out-of-frame rearrangements, and those results were checked against IGoR. A later analysis scored TCR-TCR, TCR-HLA and TCR-CMV co-occurrence with hypergeometric tests, applying a repertoire-size bias correction to TCR pairs. To estimate false discovery rates, a later analysis permuted the HLA or CMV assignments 20 times. A later analysis grouped co-occurring TCRs with DBSCAN, adding TCRdist sequence similarity when clustering within HLA-allele-positive subsets. Co-occurrence clustering excluded repertoires with fewer than 30,000 or more than 120,000 public chains, plus five with anomalous nucleotide sharing. TCRdb mirrors the immuneACCESS table, restricted to in-frame sequences. Some clones are absent from its copies; in checked studies, under half trace to an unresolved V gene, and the reason for the others is unknown. V and J calls and clone size come straight from that table; D and trimming were deduced from the DNA. The sample has around 250,000 clones on record, approximately 81% of them singletons. The ten largest make up around 8.3% of the sample.

This sample stems from a study of cytomegalovirus exposure and HLA in healthy donors (dated 2017 in TCRdb). At the level of the whole study: An earlier analysis of roughly 570 of the donors reported 276 Gb of sequence data and around 110 million unique TCR beta sequences obtained from 150 million to 200 million T cells. Typing coverage varied by locus: roughly 629-640 donors for A, B, C, DRB1 and DQB1; about 520 for DQA1; more than 600 for DPA1; around 450 for DPB1. A later analysis re-examined previously published TCR beta repertoires from more than 600 donors and added high-resolution HLA genotyping to investigate patterns of TCR occurrence. To predict cytomegalovirus infection status, the study combined high-throughput TCR immunosequencing, statistical association of individual TCRs with disease status, and machine learning. About 5 DR-DQ haplotypes were handled as single units for association and clustering, since linkage in the cohort was strong. A later genetic analysis used genome-wide SNP genotypes for about 60% of the roughly 700 donors, treating that subset as a discovery cohort. An earlier analysis of more than 450 of the donors used high-throughput TCR beta sequencing to judge whether each TCR beta V gene segment behaved as functional or pseudogenic. The study aimed to test whether signatures of past pathogen exposure could be identified by cataloging public T cell receptors. In the later analysis, no new phenotypic data were used to find candidate immune exposures; instead, reliance was placed on TCR beta sequences and their occurrence across donors. HLA typing included class I and class II loci at four-digit resolution. Donor age, sex, ethnicity and CMV serostatus were compiled alongside the repertoire data. Among around 400 genotyped donors of the cohort, an average of around 240,000 unique TCR beta nucleotide sequences were sequenced per donor, 15% to 20% of them non-productive. All discovery cohort repertoires had been generated on a single sequencing platform. The study used immunosequencing to profile the T cell repertoires of approximately 640 subjects and linked those repertoires to cytomegalovirus serostatus. Along with the approximately 700-subject first cohort, a separate validation cohort of around 120 different subjects was used. Of the roughly 390 genotyped donors, roughly 76% were placed in the genetic ancestry cluster associated with self-reported Caucasian donors. An early release covering around 630 HLA-typed donors comprised approximately 300 gigabases of sequencing data and roughly 86 million unique TCR sequences.

Summary of the overall study and its limitations: About 15 rarely observed V segments, including chromosome 9 orphons, were excluded from the earlier analysis of just under 600 of the donors because counts were too low. This cohort had only TCR beta chains sequenced, and the lack of alpha or paired-chain data limited which features could be detected. A group of highly shared sequence variants was considered likely to be a technical artifact of the sequencing pipeline. In a later genetic analysis, a missense DCLRE1C variant was associated with V-gene and J-gene trimming of TCR beta chains, and the association was replicated in an independent cohort. For the cohort, immune exposure information was limited to CMV serostatus. Most TCR sequences were observed very rarely across donors, whereas some public TCRs were present in many individuals. Most CMV-associated TCR beta chains appeared to be HLA-restricted in a later analysis, and the HLA associations seemed to be driven largely by CMV exposure. The 87-base-pair reads could not distinguish some IMGT-functional V segments, including TRBV6-2 and TRBV6-3, so those segments were excluded. A few of the identified cytomegalovirus-associated TCR beta chains were confirmed in vitro to be specific for cytomegalovirus antigens. According to a later analysis, parvovirus B19, influenza, CMV and Epstein-Barr virus appeared linked to several top co-occurrence clusters. A later genetic analysis reported fewer N-insertions in productive TCRs among donors in an Asian-associated ancestry cluster than the roughly 620-donor mean. Linkage disequilibrium might explain the correlated functional status among segregating V segments, but an unknown experimental factor could not be ruled out. Specific HLA alleles were associated with over 15,000 TCR beta sequences at a false discovery rate of 0.05 in a later analysis. According to a later analysis, TCR association rates differed among HLA loci, with DRB1 alleles showing the most associated TCRs and HLA-C alleles showing the fewest. It was suggested by the authors that the approach could potentially be generalized to other disease states and immunological phenotypes. In an earlier analysis of 587 of the donors, most TCR beta V segments appeared in productive rearrangements about 87% or about 30% of the time, broadly matching IMGT annotations. HLA typing was unavailable for some donors at each locus, so association tests used only the typed subset. Cytomegalovirus status was reported to be diagnosed by the classifier with high specificity and sensitivity in both the original and validation cohorts. Strong co-occurrence of HLA alleles, especially DR and DQ, made assigning TCR associations to individual alleles difficult. A further reported finding was that TCR beta sequences accurately predicted the HLA-A and HLA-B alleles for most subjects in the first cohort. In a later analysis, HLA-associated TCR beta chains showed more clonal expansion and lower generation probabilities than non-associated chains that were equally common. The study gave a list of under 200 TCR beta chains associated with cytomegalovirus. Roughly uniform sequencing depth across donors was assumed in presence/absence analyses, although this assumption may not hold.

The receptor comes from a woman in her sixties in good health and CMV-seropositive. The sequencing input was PBMCs. The rearranged chain carries TRBV5-1 and TRBJ2-7, with 8 middle bases fitting TRBD1. The CDR3 reads CASSPTGAEYEQYF. The nucleotide sequence is given as TGCGCCAGCAGCCCGACAGGGGCGGAATACGAGCAGTACTTC.